The sequence of this T cell receptor (beta chain) was determined in a study of response to subunit inactivated influenza vaccine. Whole-study results and caveats: It was the authors' suggestion that each seasonal influenza vaccination recruits few new T cells.

About this clonotype itself: Its specificity is unknown.

The ends were cut back, 5 bases at V and 5 bases at J, with 10 bases in the middle. The germline CDR1 and CDR2 sequences are LGHNA and YNFKEQ. The CDR3 has 13 amino acids. TCRdb used MiXCR to reprocess the RT-PCR reads, holding one entry per CDR3 protein. This sample carries roughly 170,000 distinct CDR3 sequences, around 9.2% of them seen once, and the ten largest clones take approximately 10%. This chain connects TRBV4-2 to TRBJ2-4, with D uncertain. Sequencing used non-naive T cells sorted from PBMCs, obtained on the day of vaccination. The clonotype originates from a man aged 45-65 years who received an inactivated influenza vaccine. This chain's CDR3 is CASSSPTQNIQYF. CDR3 DNA: TGTGCCAGCAGCTCCCCCACCCAAAACATTCAGTACTTC.